This entry is about one T cell receptor beta chain. The data derive from a study of graft-versus-host responses after intestinal transplantation. The J segment lost 7 bases and the V segment lost 2 bases, leaving 7 bases of the junction unmatched. The CDR3 has 15 amino acids. Germline V CDR1 and CDR2: MNHEY, SVGAGI. Clones were read by immunoSEQ multiplex PCR, and TCRdb kept only the in-frame ones, dropping some. Of just over 9,000 clones in the sample, around a third were seen once. The authors seeded some 200,000 CFSE-labeled responder cells together with some 200,000 irradiated stimulator cells tagged with violet dye.

The sequencing here drew on alloreactive CD8+ T cells from a mixed lymphocyte reaction culture, taken before transplantation. Specified subset: CFSE-low proliferating T cells sorted from approximately 6-day pre-transplant mixed lymphocyte reaction (GvH or HvG direction). The chain combines TRBV6-5 with TRBJ2-1; 8 bases match TRBD2. The sequence was collected from a human patient who was an organ donor for intestinal transplantation. DNA for the CDR3: TGTGCCAGCAGTTACCGGCATTCGGGGGGGAATGAGCAGTTCTTC. Amino acids: CASSYRHSGGNEQFF.